The rows below give T cell receptor beta chains drawn from one sample of a study of blood T cells in healthy people across ages. TCRdb re-called the 5' RACE reads through MiXCR, storing one row per CDR3 protein. The sample lists about 1.6 million distinct CDR3 sequences; roughly 32% were seen once. The source material was blood. All receptors come from a woman younger than 45 in good health. Both conserved end residues are trimmed from each CDR3.

V gene: TRBV7-3; CDR3 protein: ASSNRQGYEQY
V gene: TRBV3-1; CDR3 protein: AGSQLGNEQF
V gene: TRBV28; CDR3 protein: ASSLIWDTQY
V gene: TRBV12-3/TRBV12-4; CDR3 protein: ASSLTPSGTGFYEQY
V gene: TRBV5-1; CDR3 protein: ASSRRGAGGLSGSGNEQF
V gene: TRBV20-1; CDR3 protein: SARDHRGGHEQF
V gene: TRBV10-3; CDR3 protein: AISESGGGAYNEQF
V gene: TRBV28; CDR3 protein: ASSFSGTGVLDTQY
V gene: TRBV3-1; CDR3 protein: ASSQERLPREGPLAKNIQY
V gene: TRBV4-2; CDR3 protein: ASSSTDDYGYT
V gene: TRBV5-5; CDR3 protein: ASSFETGWGNTEAF
V gene: TRBV11-2; CDR3 protein: AGSLDNYSYEQY
V gene: TRBV27; CDR3 protein: ASSSRFSYEQY
V gene: TRBV3-1; CDR3 protein: ASSQDKGSYGYT
V gene: TRBV14; CDR3 protein: ASSQTGGYSPLH
V gene: TRBV7-9; CDR3 protein: ASSLELRPQY
V gene: TRBV10-3; CDR3 protein: AIRAGTSNEQF
V gene: TRBV5-4; CDR3 protein: ASSPPGGVENTEAF
V gene: TRBV4-1; CDR3 protein: ASSQGEATGVGKNIQY
V gene: TRBV6-1; CDR3 protein: ASSEAVGLSNQPQH
V gene: TRBV20-1; CDR3 protein: SATDRGGTSGRGEQY
V gene: TRBV11-1; CDR3 protein: ASAPTIGYEQY
V gene: TRBV5-8; CDR3 protein: ASSLGQGMVYEQY
V gene: TRBV27; CDR3 protein: ASSFLAGSNEQY
V gene: TRBV6-5; CDR3 protein: ASSYSTGRTYNEQF
V gene: TRBV10-2; CDR3 protein: ASRGIGNEQF
V gene: TRBV27; CDR3 protein: ASSPGTGPYNGQF
V gene: TRBV27; CDR3 protein: ASTLRGHHDTQY
V gene: TRBV5-1; CDR3 protein: ASSTSSGPQPDTQY
V gene: TRBV6-1; CDR3 protein: ASSETFYGQGFNEQF
V gene: TRBV12-3/TRBV12-4; CDR3 protein: ASSLGDPGEETQY
V gene: TRBV5-1; CDR3 protein: ASSVGGVGTEAF
V gene: TRBV15; CDR3 protein: ATSRITEPETQY
V gene: TRBV2; CDR3 protein: TSSEQGSEKLF
V gene: TRBV5-1; CDR3 protein: ASSLNRRSYNEQY
V gene: TRBV7-9; CDR3 protein: ASSPRWQATDEQY
V gene: TRBV7-2; CDR3 protein: ASSLDKVLSGSYEQY
V gene: TRBV23-1; CDR3 protein: ASRGFGRLADIRSSYNEQF
V gene: TRBV12-3/TRBV12-4; CDR3 protein: ASSLGVGGVAF
V gene: TRBV10-3; CDR3 protein: AIAGGSTSLDEQF
V gene: TRBV9; CDR3 protein: ASSPPEGSEQY
V gene: TRBV24-1; CDR3 protein: ATSDLHLVGEWGSYEQY
V gene: TRBV7-9; CDR3 protein: ASSPNGGNGYT
V gene: TRBV29-1; CDR3 protein: SVESGPRVEQY
V gene: TRBV19; CDR3 protein: ASSMGQGLHEQY
V gene: TRBV27; CDR3 protein: AGSLTSGVTYEQY
V gene: TRBV2; CDR3 protein: ASRVQPGTGTEAF
V gene: TRBV29-1; CDR3 protein: SVDQGVEYT
V gene: TRBV6-1; CDR3 protein: ASDLYQEIQY
V gene: TRBV30; CDR3 protein: AWSVDRGRLGETQY
V gene: TRBV9; CDR3 protein: ASSVGLAGPPAYEQY
V gene: TRBV29-1; CDR3 protein: SALRGYQETQY
V gene: TRBV20-1; CDR3 protein: SARGPTLRGNQPQH
V gene: TRBV29-1; CDR3 protein: SVEGGTAKSIQY
V gene: TRBV4-1; CDR3 protein: ASSQVATMDTEAF